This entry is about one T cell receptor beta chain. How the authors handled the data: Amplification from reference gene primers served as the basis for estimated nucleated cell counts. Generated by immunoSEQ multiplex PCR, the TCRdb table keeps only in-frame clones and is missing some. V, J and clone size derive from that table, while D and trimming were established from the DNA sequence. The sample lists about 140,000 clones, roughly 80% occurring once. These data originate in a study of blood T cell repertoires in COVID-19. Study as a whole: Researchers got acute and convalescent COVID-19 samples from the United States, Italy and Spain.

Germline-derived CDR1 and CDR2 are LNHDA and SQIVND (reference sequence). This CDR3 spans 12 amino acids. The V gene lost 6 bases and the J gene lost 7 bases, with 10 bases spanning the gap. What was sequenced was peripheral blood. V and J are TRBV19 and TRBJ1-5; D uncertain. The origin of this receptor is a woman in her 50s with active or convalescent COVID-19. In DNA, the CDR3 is TGTGCCAGTAGGGTCGCGGAGCAGCCCCAGCATTTT. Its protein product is CASRVAEQPQHF. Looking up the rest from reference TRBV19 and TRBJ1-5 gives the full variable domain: DGGITQSPKYLFRKEGQNVTLSCEQNLNHDAMYWYRQDPGQGLRLIYYSQIVNDFQKGDIAEGYSVSREKKESFPLTVTSAQKNPTAFYLCASRVAEQPQHFGDGTRLSIL.